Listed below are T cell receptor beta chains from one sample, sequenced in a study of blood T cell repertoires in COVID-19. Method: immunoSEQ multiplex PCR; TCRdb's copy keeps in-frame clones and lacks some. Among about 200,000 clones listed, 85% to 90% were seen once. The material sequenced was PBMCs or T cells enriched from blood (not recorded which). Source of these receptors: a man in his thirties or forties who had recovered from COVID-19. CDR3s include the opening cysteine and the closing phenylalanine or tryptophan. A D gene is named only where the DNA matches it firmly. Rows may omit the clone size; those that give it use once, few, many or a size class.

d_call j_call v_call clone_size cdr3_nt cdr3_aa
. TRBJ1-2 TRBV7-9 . TGTGCCAGCAGCTTAGCACCAGGGTTCGAGCGCGGCTACACCTTC CASSLAPGFERGYTF
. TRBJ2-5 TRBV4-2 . TGTGCCAGCAGCCAAGATGGGGCTAGTATGGAGACCCAGTACTTC CASSQDGASMETQYF
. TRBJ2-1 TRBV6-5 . TGTGCCAGCAGTTACTCAGGGGTCCCCTACAATGAGCAGTTCTTC CASSYSGVPYNEQFF
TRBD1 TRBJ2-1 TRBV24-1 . TGTGCCACCAGTGATTCCGGGACAGGGTACAATGAGCAGTTCTTC CATSDSGTGYNEQFF
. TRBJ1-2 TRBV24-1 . TGTGCCACCAGTAAAGCGGGGGTAACTGACTATGGCTACACCTTC CATSKAGVTDYGYTF
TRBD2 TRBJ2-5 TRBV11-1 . TGTGCCAGCAGTATGGGACTAGCCCAAGAGACCCAGTACTTC CASSMGLAQETQYF
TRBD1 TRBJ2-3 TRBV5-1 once TGCGCCAGCAGCTTGGTGGGACAGAGCACAGATACGCAGTATTTT CASSLVGQSTDTQYF
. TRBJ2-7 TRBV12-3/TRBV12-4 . TGTGCCAGCAGTTTAGGAGCCTACGAGCAGTACTTC CASSLGAYEQYF
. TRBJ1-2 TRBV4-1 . TGCGCCAGCAGCCAAGAAGGCACTAGCTATGGCTACACCTTC CASSQEGTSYGYTF
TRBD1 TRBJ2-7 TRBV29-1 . TGCAGCGTTGTCGTAACAGGGGGCAGCTACGAGCAGTACTTC CSVVVTGGSYEQYF
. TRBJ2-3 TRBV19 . TGTGCCAGTAGTATCGTGTCGACAGGAGAGGTGGATACGCAGTATTTT CASSIVSTGEVDTQYF
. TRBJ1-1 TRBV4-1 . TGCGCCAGCAGCCAAGACGTAGCTACAGGGTCTGTTTACCCGGGCACTGAAGCTTTCTTT CASSQDVATGSVYPGTEAFF
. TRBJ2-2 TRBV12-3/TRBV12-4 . TGTGCCAGCGCCAGAGGATACACCGGGGAGCTGTTTTTT CASARGYTGELFF
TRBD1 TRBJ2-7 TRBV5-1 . TGCGCCAGCAGCTTGGCAGGGACAGGATCCTACGAGCAGTACTTC CASSLAGTGSYEQYF
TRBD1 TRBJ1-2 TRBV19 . TGTGCCAGTAGTCCACAGGGGGCACGTGGCTACACCTTC CASSPQGARGYTF
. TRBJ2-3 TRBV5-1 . TGCGCCAGCAGCATTGGACAGCGACCTAGCACAGATACGCAGTATTTT CASSIGQRPSTDTQYF
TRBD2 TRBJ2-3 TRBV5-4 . TGTGCCAGCAGCTCCCGACTAGCGGGAGTGTCAGATACGCAGTATTTT CASSSRLAGVSDTQYF
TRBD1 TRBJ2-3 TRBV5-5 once TGTGCCAGCAGCTCAGACAGGGCCCGAGGCACAGATACGCAGTATTTT CASSSDRARGTDTQYF
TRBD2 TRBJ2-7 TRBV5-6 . TGTGCCAGCAGCTTTGCAGGGAGGGTCGACGAGCAGTACTTC CASSFAGRVDEQYF
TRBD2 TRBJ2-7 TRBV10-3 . TGTGCCATCAGTGCGGGAGGAGGGGCCTACGAGCAGTACTTC CAISAGGGAYEQYF
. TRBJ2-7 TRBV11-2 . TGTGCCAGCAGCTTAGATGCATTCCAGGGGAGCTCCTACGAGCAGTACTTC CASSLDAFQGSSYEQYF
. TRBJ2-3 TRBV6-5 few TGTGCCAGCAGTCGCGGGGGCGGGGGCACAGATACGCAGTATTTT CASSRGGGGTDTQYF